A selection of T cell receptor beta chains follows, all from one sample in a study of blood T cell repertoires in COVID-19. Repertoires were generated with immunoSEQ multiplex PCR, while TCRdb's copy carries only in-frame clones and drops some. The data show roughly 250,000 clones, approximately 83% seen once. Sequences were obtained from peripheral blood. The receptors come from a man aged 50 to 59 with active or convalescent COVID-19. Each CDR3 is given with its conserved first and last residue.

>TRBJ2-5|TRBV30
CAWGSGGASETQYF
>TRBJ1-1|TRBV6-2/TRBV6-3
CASSPQGMRTEAFF
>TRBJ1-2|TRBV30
CAWTNRQGATYGYTF
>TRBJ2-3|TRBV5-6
CASSLSGTRSTDTQYF
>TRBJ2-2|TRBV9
CASSVRPAGVTNTGELFF
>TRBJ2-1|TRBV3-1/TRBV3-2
CASSRGQGKDEQFF
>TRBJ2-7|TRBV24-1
CATSGPEGTEQYF
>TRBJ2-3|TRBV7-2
CASSPAIERGTDTQYF
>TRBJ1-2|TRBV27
CASSLDKAYGYTF
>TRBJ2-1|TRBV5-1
CASSLHGSYNEQFF
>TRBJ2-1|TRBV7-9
CASSSRAAGAGNEQFF
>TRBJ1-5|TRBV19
CASSISGGDQPQHF
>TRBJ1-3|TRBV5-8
CASSPGWRNTIYF
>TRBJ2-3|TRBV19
CASSILAGPDGTQYF
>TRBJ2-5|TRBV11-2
CASSPRGASGTQETQYF
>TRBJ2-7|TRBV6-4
CASSVLAGAVYEQYF
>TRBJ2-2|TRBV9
CASSAQGASRPGELFF
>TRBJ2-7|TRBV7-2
CASSLVGGSATYEQYF
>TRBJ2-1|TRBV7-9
CASSLGSSSYNEQFF
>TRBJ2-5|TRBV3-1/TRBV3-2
CASSQVASGGQETQYF
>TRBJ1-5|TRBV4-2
CASSQERGAGQPQHF
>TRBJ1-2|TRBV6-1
CASSEAGRDYGYTF
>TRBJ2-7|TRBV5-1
CASQGSPASSYEQYF
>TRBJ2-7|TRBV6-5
CASSYTGQGWQYF
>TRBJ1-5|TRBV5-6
CASSLGGLGSSNQPQHF
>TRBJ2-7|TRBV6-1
CASSESGTGAYEQYF
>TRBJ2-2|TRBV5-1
CASSLVLDGLAGATNTGELFF
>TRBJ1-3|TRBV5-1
CASSPGGTGNTIYF
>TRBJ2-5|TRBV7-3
CASDEAGLAGPAGQETQYF
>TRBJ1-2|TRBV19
CASSQGLQVGYTF
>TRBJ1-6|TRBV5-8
CASSGGDRAKSPLHF
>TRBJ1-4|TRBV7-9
CASTLGRDSLKGEKLFF
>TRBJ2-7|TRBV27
CASSEDRGRKQYF